This is a list of T cell receptor beta chains from one sample in a study of T cell responses to AZD1222 COVID-19 vaccine. TCRdb's table, derived via immunoSEQ multiplex PCR, lists solely in-frame clones and lacks some. The sample has some 140,000 clones, about 89% seen once; the top ten hold over 9%. Sample: peripheral blood, taken 28 days after the second AZD1222 dose. The source is an adult who received the AZD1222 COVID-19 vaccine. CDR3s include the opening cysteine and the closing phenylalanine or tryptophan. The D gene is left open where the match is weak. The size field is filled for only some rows; it gives once, few, many or a size class.

j_call d_call v_call clone_size cdr3_nt cdr3_aa
TRBJ2-7 NA TRBV30 many TGTGCCTGGAGTCATTCCTACGAGCAGTACTTC CAWSHSYEQYF
TRBJ2-1 NA TRBV7-2 NA TGTGCCAGCAGCTCCCCAGCCCAGTACAATGAGCAGTTCTTC CASSSPAQYNEQFF
TRBJ2-3 TRBD2 TRBV7-3 NA TGTGCCAGCAGCCAAACTAGCGGTTACACAGATACGCAGTATTTT CASSQTSGYTDTQYF
TRBJ2-2 TRBD1 TRBV24-1 NA TGTGCCACCAGTGAGGGACAGGGTGACACCGGGGAGCTGTTTTTT CATSEGQGDTGELFF
TRBJ2-5 TRBD2 TRBV25-1 NA TGTGCCAGCCGGGACTATAATGGGGAGACCCAGTACTTC CASRDYNGETQYF
TRBJ1-2 NA TRBV6-5 NA TGTGCCAGCAGTTACCAGGGCCTGAGCTATGGCTACACCTTC CASSYQGLSYGYTF
TRBJ2-1 TRBD2 TRBV10-2 NA TGCGCCAGCAGTGAAGCGGGGGATAACAATGAGCAGTTCTTC CASSEAGDNNEQFF
TRBJ1-6 NA TRBV3-1/TRBV3-2 NA TGTGCCAGCAGACAAGACTCCGGGGCGTCACCCCTCCACTTT CASRQDSGASPLHF
TRBJ2-5 NA TRBV12-3/TRBV12-4 NA TGTGCCAGCAGTTTGGGCAGGGAAGAGACCCAGTACTTC CASSLGREETQYF
TRBJ2-2 NA TRBV27 NA TGTGCCAGCAGTCCGAGCGAAAACACCGGGGAGCTGTTTTTT CASSPSENTGELFF
TRBJ2-3 TRBD2 TRBV5-8 NA TGTGCCAGCAGCCCTCGGGGGGGAGCAATCACAGATACGCAGTATTTT CASSPRGGAITDTQYF
TRBJ2-7 NA TRBV4-3 NA TGCGCCAGCAGCCAAGTATGGACCTCGAGGGACGAGCAGTACTTC CASSQVWTSRDEQYF
TRBJ1-1 NA TRBV7-9 few TGTGCCAGCAGCCCCTCGGGAGGCACTGAAGCTTTCTTT CASSPSGGTEAFF
TRBJ2-7 NA TRBV28 NA TGTGCCAGCAGTTTAACGCTGGGGACACTCTACGAGCAGTACTTC CASSLTLGTLYEQYF
TRBJ2-3 NA TRBV6-5 NA TGTGCCAGCAAGGAGGGGGGGGGCACAGATACGCAGTATTTT CASKEGGGTDTQYF
TRBJ2-2 NA TRBV3-1/TRBV3-2 NA TGTGCCAGCAGCCACGGAGGCGGGGTGAACACCGGGGAGCTGTTTTTT CASSHGGGVNTGELFF
TRBJ2-7 TRBD1 TRBV11-2 NA TGTGCCAGCAGCTCCGGGACAGGGTTTTACGAGCAGTACTTC CASSSGTGFYEQYF
TRBJ2-7 NA TRBV10-3 NA TGTGCCATCAGTGCCCTAGTCGGGATCGAGCAGTACTTC CAISALVGIEQYF
TRBJ1-1 NA TRBV30 NA TGTGCCTGGAGCGAGAGGAGGAGGTTTGAAGCTTTCTTT CAWSERRRFEAFF
TRBJ2-2 TRBD2 TRBV11-3 NA TGTGCCAGCAGCCTTAGCGGGGCGAACACCGGGGAGCTGTTTTTT CASSLSGANTGELFF
TRBJ1-5 NA TRBV2 NA TGTGCCAGCGGATGGAACGCCTTGAGCAATCAGCCCCAGCATTTT CASGWNALSNQPQHF
TRBJ1-5 TRBD1 TRBV6-6 NA TGTGCCAGCAGTAGACAGGGAGATCAGCCCCAGCATTTT CASSRQGDQPQHF
TRBJ2-7 TRBD2 TRBV5-1 few TGCGCCAGCAAAGGGACTAGCGGAAAATACGAGCAGTACTTC CASKGTSGKYEQYF